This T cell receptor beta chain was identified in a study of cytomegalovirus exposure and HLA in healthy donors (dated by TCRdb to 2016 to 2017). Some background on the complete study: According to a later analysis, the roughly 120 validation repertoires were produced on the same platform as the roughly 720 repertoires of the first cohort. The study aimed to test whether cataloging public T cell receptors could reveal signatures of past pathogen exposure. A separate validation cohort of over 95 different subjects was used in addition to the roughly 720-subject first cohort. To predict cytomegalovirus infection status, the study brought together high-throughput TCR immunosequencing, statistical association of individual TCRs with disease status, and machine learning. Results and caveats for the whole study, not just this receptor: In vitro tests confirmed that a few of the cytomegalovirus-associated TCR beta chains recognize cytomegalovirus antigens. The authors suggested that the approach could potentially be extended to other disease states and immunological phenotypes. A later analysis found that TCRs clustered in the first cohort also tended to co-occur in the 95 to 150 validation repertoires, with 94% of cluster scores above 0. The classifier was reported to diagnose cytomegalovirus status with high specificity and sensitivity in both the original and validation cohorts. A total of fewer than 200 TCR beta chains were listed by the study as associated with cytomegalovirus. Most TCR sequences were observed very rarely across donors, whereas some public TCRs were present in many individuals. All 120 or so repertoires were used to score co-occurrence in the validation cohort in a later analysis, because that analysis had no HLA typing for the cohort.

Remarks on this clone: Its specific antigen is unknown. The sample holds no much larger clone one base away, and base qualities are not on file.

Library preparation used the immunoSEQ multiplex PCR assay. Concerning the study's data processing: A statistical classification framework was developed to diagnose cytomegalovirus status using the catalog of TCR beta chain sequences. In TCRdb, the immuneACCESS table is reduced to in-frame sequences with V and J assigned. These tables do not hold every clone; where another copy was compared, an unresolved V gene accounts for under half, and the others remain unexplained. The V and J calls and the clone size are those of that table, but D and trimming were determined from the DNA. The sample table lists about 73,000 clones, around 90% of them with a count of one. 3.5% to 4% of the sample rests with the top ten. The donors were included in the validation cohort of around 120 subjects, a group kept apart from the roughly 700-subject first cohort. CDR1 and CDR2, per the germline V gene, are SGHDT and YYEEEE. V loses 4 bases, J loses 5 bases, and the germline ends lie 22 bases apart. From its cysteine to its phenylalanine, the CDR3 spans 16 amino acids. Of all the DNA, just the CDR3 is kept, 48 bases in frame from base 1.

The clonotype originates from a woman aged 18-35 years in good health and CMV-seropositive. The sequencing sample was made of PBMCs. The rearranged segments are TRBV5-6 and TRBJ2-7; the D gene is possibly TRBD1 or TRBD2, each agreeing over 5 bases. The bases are TGTGCCAGCAGCCTGGGACCGGAGTTGAGGGTGAACGAGCAGTACTTC. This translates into CASSLGPELRVNEQYF.